Listed below are T cell receptor beta chains from one sample, sequenced in a study of T-cell reconstitution after alpha-beta-depleted transplantation in children. MiXCR, run by TCRdb on the PCR reads, gives a single entry per CDR3 protein. The sample holds around 200,000 distinct CDR3 sequences; 8% to 9.5% are singletons and the top ten take around 6%. The specimen comprised PBMCs from the stem cell graft donor, sampled from the stem cell graft. Receptors were obtained from a human donor who donated a stem cell graft to a child with acute lymphoblastic leukemia. CDR3s include the opening cysteine and the closing phenylalanine or tryptophan. A D gene is named only where the DNA matches it firmly. Clone sizes are given selectively: once, few, many, or a class where the clone is expanded.

D gene: TRBD1; V gene: TRBV29-1; J gene: TRBJ1-5; clone size: -; CDR3 protein: CSVAGGQGGSNQPQHF; CDR3 DNA: TGCAGCGTTGCGGGGGGACAGGGGGGTAGCAATCAGCCCCAGCATTTT
D gene: -; V gene: TRBV29-1; J gene: TRBJ1-3; clone size: -; CDR3 protein: CSGSTSGNTIYF; CDR3 DNA: TGCAGCGGGTCCACGTCTGGAAACACCATATATTTT
D gene: -; V gene: TRBV5-1; J gene: TRBJ1-2; clone size: few; CDR3 protein: CASSSTANYGYTF; CDR3 DNA: TGCGCCAGCAGCTCCACAGCAAACTATGGCTACACCTTC
D gene: -; V gene: TRBV5-1; J gene: TRBJ1-4; clone size: many; CDR3 protein: CASSFQGLYGEKLFF; CDR3 DNA: TGCGCCAGCAGCTTCCAGGGTTTATATGGTGAAAAACTGTTTTTT
D gene: TRBD1; V gene: TRBV7-6; J gene: TRBJ2-7; clone size: -; CDR3 protein: CASSAGTGLVEQYF; CDR3 DNA: TGTGCCAGCAGCGCCGGGACAGGGCTAGTCGAGCAGTACTTC
D gene: -; V gene: TRBV6-1; J gene: TRBJ1-2; clone size: -; CDR3 protein: CASSDSGGTYGYTF; CDR3 DNA: TGTGCCAGCAGTGATTCTGGGGGAACCTATGGCTACACCTTC
D gene: -; V gene: TRBV7-2; J gene: TRBJ1-5; clone size: few; CDR3 protein: CASSLVGGGDQPQHF; CDR3 DNA: TGTGCCAGCAGCTTAGTGGGTGGGGGGGATCAGCCCCAGCATTTT
D gene: -; V gene: TRBV7-9; J gene: TRBJ1-1; clone size: few; CDR3 protein: CASSLAEQGEAFF; CDR3 DNA: TGTGCCAGCAGCTTAGCGGAGCAGGGTGAGGCTTTCTTT
D gene: -; V gene: TRBV6-5; J gene: TRBJ2-7; clone size: many; CDR3 protein: CASSYLTGEQYF; CDR3 DNA: TGTGCCAGCAGTTACCTTACGGGGGAGCAGTACTTC
D gene: TRBD1; V gene: TRBV12-3/TRBV12-4; J gene: TRBJ2-1; clone size: few; CDR3 protein: CASTHGTGVYNEQFF; CDR3 DNA: TGTGCCAGCACCCACGGGACAGGGGTCTACAATGAGCAGTTCTTC
D gene: -; V gene: TRBV6-2/TRBV6-3; J gene: TRBJ2-2; clone size: -; CDR3 protein: CASSYLGTHRPGELFF; CDR3 DNA: TGTGCCAGCAGTTACCTCGGGACGCACCGGCCCGGGGAGCTGTTTTTT
D gene: -; V gene: TRBV3-1; J gene: TRBJ2-4; clone size: many; CDR3 protein: CASSQVPNVFAPIWGDEGIQYF; CDR3 DNA: TGTGCCAGCAGCCAAGTCCCCAATGTTTTCGCGCCCATTTGGGGTGATGAGGGCATTCAGTACTTC